The present entry profiles one T cell receptor (beta chain) with its context. Its antigen is currently unknown. CDR1 SQVTM and CDR2 ANQGSEA come from the germline V gene. The CDR3 totals 15 residues. Trimming shortened V by 4 bases and J by 5 bases, and 19 bases separated the two germline ends. Every bit of the isolated RNA underwent reverse transcription, so sequencing read expressed TCRB transcripts. Approximately 3.6 million reads, on average, came from each naive, central memory and regulatory T cell sample. Only in-frame clones appear in the TCRdb table, and some are missing; sequencing was by immunoSEQ multiplex PCR. The table has 250,000 to 300,000 clones, roughly an eighth seen once. This specimen comes from a study of beta chain features in type 1 diabetes. Study background: Patients and healthy donors were similar in age, gender and cell yields.

Study-wide results and caveats: Patients with Type 1 diabetes showed moderately but significantly shorter TCRB CDR3s in all four CD4+ subsets. Patients and controls would share equally any PCR tilt toward shorter templates.

Specimen: naive CD4+ T cells from blood. V and J are TRBV29-1 and TRBJ2-3; maybe TRBD2 (6 bases). The TCR comes from a man aged 25-40 years with type 1 diabetes. The CDR3 sequence is CSVAPLREGGDTQYF. The CDR3 nucleotides read TGCAGCGTTGCCCCTCTGCGGGAAGGCGGAGATACGCAGTATTTT.